Listed below are T cell receptor beta chains from one sample, sequenced in a study of molecular identifiers for immune sequencing clone quantification. TCRdb itself ran the PCR reads through MiXCR, one entry per CDR3 protein. The sample carries about 630,000 distinct CDR3 sequences, over 25% recorded once. The sequenced sample was naive CD8+ T cells from blood, with Jurkat cell RNA spiked in. The receptor source for this set is a human donor in good health. Some libraries in this study had Jurkat cell RNA spiked in. Both conserved end residues are part of each CDR3. Fields, in order: CDR3 DNA, CDR3 protein, J gene, clone size, V gene, D gene. The D gene is left open where the match is weak. Only part of the rows carry a size: once, few, many, or a class if the clone is expanded.

CDR3 DNA: TGTGCCTGGAGTGTAGGGATCCGCATGGACAGGACTAACTATGGCTACACCTTC
CDR3 protein: CAWSVGIRMDRTNYGYTF
J gene: TRBJ1-2
clone size: many
V gene: TRBV30
D gene: TRBD1

CDR3 DNA: TGTGCCAGCACTCCCCGGTCGGGGACTAGCGGTATAACCGGGGAGCTGTTTTTT
CDR3 protein: CASTPRSGTSGITGELFF
J gene: TRBJ2-2
clone size: many
V gene: TRBV2
D gene: TRBD2

CDR3 DNA: TGTGCCATCACCAAGTCGGGGACAGAGGCCTACGAGCAGTACTTC
CDR3 protein: CAITKSGTEAYEQYF
J gene: TRBJ2-7
clone size: many
V gene: TRBV10-3
D gene: TRBD1

CDR3 DNA: TGTGCCAGCAGTTACTCCCGGACTAGCGGGAACACAGATACGCAGTATTTT
CDR3 protein: CASSYSRTSGNTDTQYF
J gene: TRBJ2-3
clone size: many
V gene: TRBV6-2/TRBV6-3
D gene: TRBD2

CDR3 DNA: TGTGCCACCAGTGATTTTGGAGAGTCAGATACGCAGTATTTT
CDR3 protein: CATSDFGESDTQYF
J gene: TRBJ2-3
clone size: few
V gene: TRBV24-1
D gene: -

CDR3 DNA: TGTGCCATCAGTACCTGGGATCAGCCCCAGCATTTT
CDR3 protein: CAISTWDQPQHF
J gene: TRBJ1-5
clone size: few
V gene: TRBV10-3
D gene: -

CDR3 DNA: TGTGCCAGTAAACAGGGTTTACTTGGCTACACCTTC
CDR3 protein: CASKQGLLGYTF
J gene: TRBJ1-2
clone size: -
V gene: TRBV19
D gene: -

CDR3 DNA: TGTGCCAGCAGCCCACTTAAGGGGCCCTACAATGAGCAGTTCTTC
CDR3 protein: CASSPLKGPYNEQFF
J gene: TRBJ2-1
clone size: few
V gene: TRBV7-2
D gene: -

CDR3 DNA: TGCAGCGTTGAACTAGCGGGGACTAACAATGAGCAGTTCTTC
CDR3 protein: CSVELAGTNNEQFF
J gene: TRBJ2-1
clone size: few
V gene: TRBV29-1
D gene: TRBD2

CDR3 DNA: TGTGCCAGGTTCCTAGTACATAATGAGCAGTTCTTC
CDR3 protein: CARFLVHNEQFF
J gene: TRBJ2-1
clone size: -
V gene: TRBV9
D gene: -

CDR3 DNA: TGTGCTAGTGGTGTCAGACAGGGACCGAACACCGGGGAGCTGTTTTTT
CDR3 protein: CASGVRQGPNTGELFF
J gene: TRBJ2-2
clone size: -
V gene: TRBV12-5
D gene: TRBD1

CDR3 DNA: TGTGCCAGCAGTGAACCTGGGACAGGAGTGAACACTGAAGCTTTCTTT
CDR3 protein: CASSEPGTGVNTEAFF
J gene: TRBJ1-1
clone size: -
V gene: TRBV6-1
D gene: TRBD1

CDR3 DNA: TGCAGTGCTCGAGTCCTAGCGGAGTACCAAGAGCCCCAGTACTTC
CDR3 protein: CSARVLAEYQEPQYF
J gene: TRBJ2-5
clone size: -
V gene: TRBV20-1
D gene: TRBD2

CDR3 DNA: TGTGCCAGCAGCCGGACAGGGAACTATGGCTACACCTTC
CDR3 protein: CASSRTGNYGYTF
J gene: TRBJ1-2
clone size: many
V gene: TRBV6-2/TRBV6-3
D gene: TRBD1

CDR3 DNA: TGCGCCAGCAGCTACCAACAGGGGGCGCTTCCTCCTGAAGCTTTCTTT
CDR3 protein: CASSYQQGALPPEAFF
J gene: TRBJ1-1
clone size: few
V gene: TRBV4-1
D gene: TRBD1

CDR3 DNA: TGTGCCAGCAGTCAGATATCCAGGACAGGGGGCAACGAGCAGTACTTC
CDR3 protein: CASSQISRTGGNEQYF
J gene: TRBJ2-7
clone size: few
V gene: TRBV5-6
D gene: TRBD1

CDR3 DNA: TGTGCCAGCAGTTCCGGGACACCCGAGCAGTACTTC
CDR3 protein: CASSSGTPEQYF
J gene: TRBJ2-7
clone size: -
V gene: TRBV27
D gene: -

CDR3 DNA: TGTGCCAGCACCCCGGCTAGCGGGGGGACAAGCTCCTACAATGAGCAGTTCTTC
CDR3 protein: CASTPASGGTSSYNEQFF
J gene: TRBJ2-1
clone size: -
V gene: TRBV2
D gene: TRBD2

CDR3 DNA: TGTGCCAGCAGCGGATTTGAGGGAAACAATCAGACCCAGCATTTT
CDR3 protein: CASSGFEGNNQTQHF
J gene: TRBJ1-5
clone size: -
V gene: TRBV6-2/TRBV6-3
D gene: -

CDR3 DNA: TGCAGTGCTAGACTCCTGGGAGGCAATGAGCAGTTCTTC
CDR3 protein: CSARLLGGNEQFF
J gene: TRBJ2-1
clone size: few
V gene: TRBV20-1
D gene: -

CDR3 DNA: TGTGCCAGCAGTCCCTCCACCCCAGGGGACGTGGAGGCCCAGTACTTC
CDR3 protein: CASSPSTPGDVEAQYF
J gene: TRBJ2-5
clone size: -
V gene: TRBV6-6
D gene: -

CDR3 DNA: TGTGCCAGCAGTGGGCTTAGCGATACTGGGGCCAACGTCCTGACTTTC
CDR3 protein: CASSGLSDTGANVLTF
J gene: TRBJ2-6
clone size: -
V gene: TRBV6-6
D gene: -